This T cell receptor beta chain was identified during a study of T cell changes during pregnancy in multiple sclerosis. This clone was observed a single time. CDR3 size: 16 residues. Germline trimming cut 4 bases from V and 7 bases from J; bases unmatched to any gene: 8. The V gene's germline CDR1 is MGHDK and CDR2 SYGVNS. Sequencing was performed with immunoSEQ multiplex PCR; in TCRdb, only in-frame clones are kept and a portion is missing. The table includes around 100,000 clones, about 94% detected once. The sequenced sample was peripheral blood, obtained before pregnancy. V is TRBV25-1 and J is TRBJ2-2; 11 bases are shared with TRBD1. The source is a female donor with multiple sclerosis, enrolled in a pregnancy study. CDR3 in DNA: TGTGCCAGCAGTGGGTCCGGGACAGGGGGGATCGGGGAGCTGTTTTTT. This sequence encodes CASSGSGTGGIGELFF.